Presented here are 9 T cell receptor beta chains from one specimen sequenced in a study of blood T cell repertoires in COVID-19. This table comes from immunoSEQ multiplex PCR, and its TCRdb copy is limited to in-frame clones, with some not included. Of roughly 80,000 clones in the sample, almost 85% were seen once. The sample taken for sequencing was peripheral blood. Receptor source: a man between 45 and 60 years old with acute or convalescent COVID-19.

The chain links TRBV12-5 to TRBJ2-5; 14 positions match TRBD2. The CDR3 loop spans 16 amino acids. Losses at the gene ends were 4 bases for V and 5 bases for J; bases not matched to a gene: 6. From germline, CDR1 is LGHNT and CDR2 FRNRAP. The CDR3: CASGSPGLAGGETQYF. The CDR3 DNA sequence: TGTGCTAGTGGTTCCCCCGGACTAGCGGGGGGCGAGACCCAGTACTTC.

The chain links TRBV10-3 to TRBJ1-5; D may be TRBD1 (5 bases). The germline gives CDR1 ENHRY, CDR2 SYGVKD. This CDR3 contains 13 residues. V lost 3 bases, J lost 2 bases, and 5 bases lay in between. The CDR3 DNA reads TGTGCCATCAGTGACAGGGGCAATCAGCCCCAGCATTTT. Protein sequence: CAISDRGNQPQHF.

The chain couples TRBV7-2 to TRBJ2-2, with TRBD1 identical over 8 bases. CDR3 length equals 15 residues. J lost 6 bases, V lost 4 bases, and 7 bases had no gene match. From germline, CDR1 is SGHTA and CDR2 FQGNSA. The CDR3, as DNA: TGTGCCAGCAGCTCCCGACAGGGGAGGTCCGGGGAGCTGTTTTTT. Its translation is CASSSRQGRSGELFF.

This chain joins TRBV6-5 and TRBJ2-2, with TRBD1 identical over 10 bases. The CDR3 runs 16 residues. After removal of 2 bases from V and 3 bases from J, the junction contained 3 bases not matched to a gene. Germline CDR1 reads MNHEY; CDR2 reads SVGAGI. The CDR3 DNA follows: TGTGCCAGCAGTTACGAGGACAGGGGGTACACCGGGGAGCTGTTTTTT. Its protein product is CASSYEDRGYTGELFF.

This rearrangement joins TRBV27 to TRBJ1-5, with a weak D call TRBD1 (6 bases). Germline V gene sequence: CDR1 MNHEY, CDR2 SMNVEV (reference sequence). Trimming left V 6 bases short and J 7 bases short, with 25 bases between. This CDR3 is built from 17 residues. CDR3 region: CASSPTLTGLAGQPQHF. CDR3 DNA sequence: TGTGCCAGCAGCCCCACCCTAACAGGGTTGGCGGGCCAGCCCCAGCATTTT.

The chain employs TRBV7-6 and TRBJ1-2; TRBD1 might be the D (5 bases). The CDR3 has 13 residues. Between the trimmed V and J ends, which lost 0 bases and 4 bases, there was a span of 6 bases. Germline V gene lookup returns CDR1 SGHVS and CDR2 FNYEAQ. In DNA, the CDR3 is TGTGCCAGCAGCTTAGCCGGGGGCTATGGCTACACCTTC. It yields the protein CASSLAGGYGYTF.

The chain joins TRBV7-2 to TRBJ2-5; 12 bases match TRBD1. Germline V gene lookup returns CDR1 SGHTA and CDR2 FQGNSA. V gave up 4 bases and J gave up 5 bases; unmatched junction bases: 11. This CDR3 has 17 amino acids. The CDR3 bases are TGTGCCAGCAGCTATCTGCCCGGGACAGGGGGCGCCGAGACCCAGTACTTC. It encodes CASSYLPGTGGAETQYF.

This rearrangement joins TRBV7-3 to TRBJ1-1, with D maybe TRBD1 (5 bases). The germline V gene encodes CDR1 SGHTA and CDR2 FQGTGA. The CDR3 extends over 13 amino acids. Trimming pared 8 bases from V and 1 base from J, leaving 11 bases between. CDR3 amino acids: CASSRQGNTEAFF. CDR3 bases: TGTGCCAGCTCCCGCCAGGGGAACACTGAAGCTTTCTTT.

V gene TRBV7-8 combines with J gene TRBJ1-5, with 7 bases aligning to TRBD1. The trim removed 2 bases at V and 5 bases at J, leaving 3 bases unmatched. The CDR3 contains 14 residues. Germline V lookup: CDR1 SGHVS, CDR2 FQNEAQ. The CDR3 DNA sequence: TGTGCCAGCAGCTTAAAGGGGGCGGATCAGCCCCAGCATTTT. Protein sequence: CASSLKGADQPQHF.